What follows are 21 T cell receptor beta chains derived from one specimen sequenced in a study of T cells in Graves' hyperthyroidism and ophthalmopathy (dated by TCRdb to between 2017 and 2020). The protocol used for the library was multiplex PCR. The run used an Illumina HiSeq 2000. The TCR beta CDR3 regions were amplified from RNA transcripts. The TCR CDR3 was subjected to a first round of RT-PCR using the HTBI primer set and the Qiagen OneStep RT-PCR kit. TCRdb handled the public reads itself, with Q25 trimming in fastp and clone calling in MiXCR, and kept productive beta chains. Each record represents a unique CDR3 protein, reported with the most common genes and DNA among its rows. For this sample the table gives 700,000 or so distinct CDR3 sequences, of which about 16% were detected only once. Over 7.5% of the sample lies in the top ten. The sequencing input was blood. These receptors were obtained from a man aged 18 to 35 with Graves' hyperthyroidism.

This clonotype was recorded a few times. This rearrangement joins TRBV6-1 to TRBJ2-2; no clear D. V dropped 7 bases and J dropped 5 bases, with 14 bases sitting between them. The CDR3 has 14 amino acids. Germline V gene sequence: CDR1 MNHNS, CDR2 SASEGT. CDR3 sequence (DNA): TGTGCCAGCAACCACCAAAGGGCAACCGGGGAGCTGTTTTTT. Its translation: CASNHQRATGELFF.

This clonotype was observed a handful of times. The chain employs TRBV28 and TRBJ2-4; D may be TRBD2 (6 bases). Germline CDR1 and CDR2: MDHEN and SYDVKM. Trimming removed 9 bases at V and 0 bases at J, with 12 bases between. The CDR3 extends over 14 amino acids. DNA of the CDR3: TGTGCCAGTTGCCGGGGGATAGCCAAAAACATTCAGTACTTC. Translated: CASCRGIAKNIQYF.

Ten or more counts support this clonotype. The rearrangement uses TRBV30 and TRBJ2-5, with 8 bases lining up with TRBD1. This CDR3 has 11 residues. Germline V gene data show CDR1 as GTSNPN and CDR2 as SVGIG (reference sequence). With V trimmed by 4 bases and J by 5 bases, 0 bases remained unmatched. CDR3 nucleotide sequence: TGTGCCTGGACAGGGGGCGAGACCCAGTACTTC. Protein: CAWTGGETQYF.

This clonotype was recorded many times. J is TRBJ2-3 and V is TRBV5-1; 9 bases match TRBD2. After removal of 2 bases from V and 5 bases from J, the junction contained 12 bases not matched to a gene. In germline, CDR1 is SGHRS, CDR2 YFSETQ. This CDR3 has 17 residues. The CDR3, as DNA: TGCGCCAGCAGCTTCCGACCTGGGACTAGCAGCCGAGATACGCAGTATTTT. Residues: CASSFRPGTSSRDTQYF. The full variable domain, in which reference TRBV5-1 and TRBJ2-3 provide the parts outside the CDR3, is KAGVTQTPRYLIKTRGQQVTLSCSPISGHRSVSWYQQTPGQGLQFLFEYFSETQRNKGNFPGRFSGRQFSNSRSEMNVSTLELGDSALYLCASSFRPGTSSRDTQYFGPGTRLTVL.

As to this clonotype: Just one base apart from a much larger clone, this may be a read error. V usage is TRBV28 and J usage is TRBJ2-7; D is possibly TRBD1 (6 bases). The CDR3 totals 16 residues. The germline gives CDR1 MDHEN, CDR2 SYDVKM. In nucleotides, the CDR3 is TGTGTCAGCAGTTTAAATTACAGGGAAGGGGTGTACGAGCAGTACTTC. Protein sequence: CVSSLNYREGVYEQYF.

The J gene is TRBJ2-2, the V gene TRBV11-1; 9 nucleotides match TRBD1. Germline CDR1 reads SGHAT; CDR2 reads FQDESV (reference sequence). With V trimmed by 5 bases and J by 1 base, 5 bases remained unmatched. This CDR3 region has 16 residues. The CDR3: CASSTDRGGNTGELFF. The DNA of the CDR3 is TGTGCCAGCAGCACGGACAGGGGAGGGAACACCGGGGAGCTGTTTTTT.

This clonotype was detected only a few times. The V and J genes are TRBV29-1 and TRBJ2-1; D not certain. CDR3 length equals 11 residues. The germline V gene has CDR1 SQVTM and CDR2 ANQGSEA. V lost 7 bases and J lost 4, with 8 bases in between. The DNA of the CDR3 is TGCAGCGCCCACGATTACAATGAGCAGTTCTTC. Protein: CSAHDYNEQFF.

This clonotype was counted at least ten times. The V gene is TRBV24-1, the J gene TRBJ2-1; 8 nucleotides align to TRBD2. The CDR3 covers 17 residues. Germline CDR1 reads KGHDR; CDR2 reads SFDVKD. V shed 2 bases and J 8 bases; nucleotides not matched to a gene: 13. The CDR3, as DNA: TGTGCCACCAGTGATTCGGACGGACTAGCCCTAAGCGATGAGCAGTTCTTC. Residues: CATSDSDGLALSDEQFF.

In its sample, this clonotype was seen many times. The gene calls are TRBV20-1 and TRBJ2-1, with 9 bases lining up with TRBD2. This CDR3 is built from 14 residues. V was clipped by 2 bases and J by 8 bases; unmatched bases: 7. Per the germline V gene, CDR1 is DFQATT and CDR2 is SNEGSKA (reference sequence). CDR3 protein: CSARPGLAGHEQFF. In DNA form, the CDR3 reads TGCAGTGCTAGACCGGGACTAGCAGGGCATGAGCAGTTCTTC.

The rearrangement joins TRBV5-4 to TRBJ2-3; 7 bases fit TRBD1. J lost 6 bases, V lost 4 bases, and 8 bases had no gene match. The CDR3 covers 14 residues. Germline values: CDR1 SGHNT, CDR2 YYREEE (reference sequence). The DNA of the CDR3 is TGTGCCAGCAGCCCGACAGGGATAAGTGATACGCAGTATTTT. It yields the protein CASSPTGISDTQYF.

This clonotype was seen many times. The chain carries TRBV10-2 and TRBJ2-7; tentative D call: TRBD2 (6 bases). Germline values: CDR1 WSHSY, CDR2 SAAADI. Deletions cut 5 bases from V and 4 bases from J, with 15 bases between. The CDR3 spans 14 residues. The CDR3 region has the DNA TGCGCCAGCAGTCCGGGACGGGAGTTGTACGAGCAGTACTTC. The encoded protein is CASSPGRELYEQYF.

This clonotype was seen at least ten times. The chain employs TRBV5-1 and TRBJ1-5; a weak D match, TRBD1 (6 bases). The CDR3 has 15 amino acids. The V gene's germline CDR1 is SGHRS and CDR2 YFSETQ. V shed 0 bases and J shed 4 bases, with 11 bases lying between them. DNA for the CDR3: TGCGCCAGCAGCTTGGACAGTGGACAGAATCAGCCCCAGCATTTT. This sequence encodes CASSLDSGQNQPQHF.

The table lists this clonotype with a count of one. A much more abundant neighbour one base away suggests this may be a read error. The chain joins TRBV2 to TRBJ2-1; the D is unclear. Per the germline V gene, CDR1 is SNHLY and CDR2 is FYNNEI. The CDR3 has 17 residues. Written as DNA, the CDR3 is TGTGCCAGCAGGGGGATGGGTGCCGCGCTACCCTTCAATGGGCAGTTCTTC. This codes for CASRGMGAALPFNGQFF.

This clonotype was observed a handful of times. CDR3 region: CASTDFGLAVLGQYF. CDR3 DNA sequence: TGTGCCAGCACCGACTTCGGACTAGCGGTGTTGGGGCAGTACTTC. The genes are TRBV6-2 or TRBV6-3 and TRBJ2-7; 10 bases match TRBD2. Germline loops: CDR1 MNHEY, CDR2 SVGEGT. This CDR3 comprises 15 residues. The V gene end was trimmed by 7 bases and the J gene end by 9 bases; junction bases not matched to a gene: 15.

CDR3 in DNA: TGTGCCAGCGGGGCAGGCCCGACCTACGAGCAGTACTTC. It yields the protein CASGAGPTYEQYF. This chain uses TRBV6-1 with TRBJ2-7, with a weak D call TRBD1 (5 bases). There are 13 residues in the CDR3. The germline V gene encodes CDR1 MNHNS and CDR2 SASEGT. V lost 8 bases and J 2 bases, leaving 13 bases between the germline ends.

This chain joins TRBV5-6 and TRBJ1-1; possible D gene TRBD1, 5 bases. Germline assignment: CDR1 SGHDT and CDR2 YYEEEE. This CDR3 has 16 amino acids. With 0 bases removed from V and 0 bases from J, the gap between germline ends came to 12 bases. The CDR3 DNA reads as TGTGCCAGCAGCTTGGGGGGCAGCCTTTTGAACACTGAAGCTTTCTTT. Its protein is CASSLGGSLLNTEAFF.

This clonotype was picked up many times. The chain is built from TRBV7-2 and TRBJ2-5, with D unclear. The CDR3 is made up of 13 amino acids. Trimming removed 2 bases from V and 4 bases from J, with 8 bases in between. CDR1 and CDR2 (germline): SGHTA, FQGNSA. CDR3 bases: TGTGCCAGCAGCTTATCGGCTCTAGAGACCCAGTACTTC. It translates to CASSLSALETQYF.

This rearrangement joins TRBV20-1 to TRBJ1-4; 7 bases align to TRBD1. The CDR3 covers 15 residues. CDR1 is DFQATT and CDR2 is SNEGSKA in the germline V gene (reference sequence). V lost 0 bases, J lost 5 bases, and 6 bases stayed unmatched. CDR3 in DNA: TGCAGTGCTAGAGATAGGGCAGGGGGAAATGAAAAACTGTTTTTT. Encoded protein: CSARDRAGGNEKLFF.

At least ten counts were recorded for this clonotype. The chain is built from TRBV30 and TRBJ2-3; D call uncertain. Germline CDR1 GTSNPN, CDR2 SVGIG (reference sequence). Trimming left V 4 bases short and J 0 bases short, with 17 bases between. This CDR3 contains 16 residues. CDR3 DNA: TGTGCCTGGATGCGCCGACGGCTCTCTAGCACAGATACGCAGTATTTT. The encoded protein is CAWMRRRLSSTDTQYF.

Ten or more counts support this clonotype. The V and J genes are TRBV30 and TRBJ2-1, with D uncertain. Germline loops: CDR1 GTSNPN, CDR2 SVGIG (reference sequence). The V end lost 0 bases, the J end lost 8 bases, and 11 bases lay between the germline ends. This CDR3 is built from 13 residues. Here the CDR3 reads CAWSVPAGDEQFF. For the CDR3, the DNA is TGTGCCTGGAGTGTCCCCGCTGGGGATGAGCAGTTCTTC.

This clonotype was observed at least ten times. V usage is TRBV29-1 and J usage is TRBJ2-3, with a possible D match to TRBD1 (5 bases). V lost 2 bases, J lost 5 bases, and 11 bases lay in between. Germline V lookup: CDR1 SQVTM, CDR2 ANQGSEA. This CDR3 has 13 amino acids. The CDR3 is CSVELGRKDTQYF. DNA for the CDR3: TGCAGCGTTGAACTGGGGCGGAAAGATACGCAGTATTTT.